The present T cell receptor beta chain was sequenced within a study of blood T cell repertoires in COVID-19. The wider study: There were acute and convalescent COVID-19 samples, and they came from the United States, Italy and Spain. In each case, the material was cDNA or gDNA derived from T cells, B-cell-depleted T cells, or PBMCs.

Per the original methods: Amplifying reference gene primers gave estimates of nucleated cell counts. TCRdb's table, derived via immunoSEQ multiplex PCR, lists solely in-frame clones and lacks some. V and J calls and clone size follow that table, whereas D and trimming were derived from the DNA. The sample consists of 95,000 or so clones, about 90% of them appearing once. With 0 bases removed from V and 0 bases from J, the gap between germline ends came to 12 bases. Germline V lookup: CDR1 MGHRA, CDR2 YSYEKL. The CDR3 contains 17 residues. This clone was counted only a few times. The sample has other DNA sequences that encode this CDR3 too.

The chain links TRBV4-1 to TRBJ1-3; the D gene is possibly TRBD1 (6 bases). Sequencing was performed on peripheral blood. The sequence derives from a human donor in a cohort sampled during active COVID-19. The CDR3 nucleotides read TGCGCCAGCAGCCAAGAAACAGGGCCAAGCTCTGGAAACACCATATATTTT. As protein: CASSQETGPSSGNTIYF.